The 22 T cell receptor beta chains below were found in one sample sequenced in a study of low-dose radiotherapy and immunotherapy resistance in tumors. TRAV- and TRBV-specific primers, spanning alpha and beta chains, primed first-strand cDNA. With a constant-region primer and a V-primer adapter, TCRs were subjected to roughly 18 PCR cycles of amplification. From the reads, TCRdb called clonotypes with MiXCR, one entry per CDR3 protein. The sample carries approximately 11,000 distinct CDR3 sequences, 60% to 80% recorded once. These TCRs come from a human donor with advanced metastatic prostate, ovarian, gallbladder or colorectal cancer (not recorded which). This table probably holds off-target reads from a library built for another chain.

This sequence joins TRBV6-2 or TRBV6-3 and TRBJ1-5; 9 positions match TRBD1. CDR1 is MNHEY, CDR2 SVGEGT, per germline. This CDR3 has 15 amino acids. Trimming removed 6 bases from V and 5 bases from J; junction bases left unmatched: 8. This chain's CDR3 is CASSQPGQGYQPQHF. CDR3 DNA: TGTGCCAGCAGCCAACCGGGACAGGGATATCAGCCCCAGCATTTT.

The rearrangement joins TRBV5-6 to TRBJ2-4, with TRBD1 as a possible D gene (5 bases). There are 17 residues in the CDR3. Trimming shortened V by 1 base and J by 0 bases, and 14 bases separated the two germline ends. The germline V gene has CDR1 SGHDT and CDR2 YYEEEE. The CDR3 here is CASSLFVAGLAKNIQYF. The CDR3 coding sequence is TGTGCCAGCAGCTTGTTCGTCGCAGGGCTAGCCAAAAACATTCAGTACTTC.

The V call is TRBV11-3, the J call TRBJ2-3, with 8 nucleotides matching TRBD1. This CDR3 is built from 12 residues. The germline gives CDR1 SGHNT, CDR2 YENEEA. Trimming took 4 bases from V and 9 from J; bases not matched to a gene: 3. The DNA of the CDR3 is TGTGCCAGCAGCTCCGGACAGGGCACGCAGTATTTT. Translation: CASSSGQGTQYF.

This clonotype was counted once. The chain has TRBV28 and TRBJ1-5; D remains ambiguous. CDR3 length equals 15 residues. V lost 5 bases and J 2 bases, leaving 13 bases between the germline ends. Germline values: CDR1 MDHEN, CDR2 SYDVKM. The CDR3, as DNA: TGTGCCAGCAGTCCCTTGTCCCAGGGCAATCAGCCCCAGCATTTT. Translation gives CASSPLSQGNQPQHF.

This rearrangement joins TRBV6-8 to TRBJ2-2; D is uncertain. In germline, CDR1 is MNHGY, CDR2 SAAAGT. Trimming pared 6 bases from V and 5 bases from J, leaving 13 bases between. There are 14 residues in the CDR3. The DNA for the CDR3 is TGTGCCAGCAGCGTAAAAGACGGAACCGGGGAGCTGTTTTTT. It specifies CASSVKDGTGELFF.

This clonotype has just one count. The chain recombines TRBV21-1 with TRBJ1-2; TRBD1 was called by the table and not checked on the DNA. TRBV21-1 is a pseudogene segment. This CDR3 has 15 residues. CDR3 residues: CASSKVPHRGYGYTF. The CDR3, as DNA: TGTGCCAGCAGCAAAGTCCCCCACCGGGGCTATGGCTACACCTTC.

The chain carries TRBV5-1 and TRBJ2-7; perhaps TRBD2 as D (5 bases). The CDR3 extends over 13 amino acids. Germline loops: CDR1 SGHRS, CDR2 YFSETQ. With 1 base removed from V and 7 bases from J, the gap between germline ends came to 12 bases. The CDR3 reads CASSLFAGMEQYF. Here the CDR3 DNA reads TGCGCCAGCAGCTTGTTCGCGGGTATGGAGCAGTACTTC.

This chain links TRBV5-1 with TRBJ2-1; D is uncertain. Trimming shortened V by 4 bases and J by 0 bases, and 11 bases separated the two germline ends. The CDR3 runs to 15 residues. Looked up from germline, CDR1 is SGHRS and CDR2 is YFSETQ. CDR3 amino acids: CASSLDPTSYNEQFF. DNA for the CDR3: TGCGCCAGCAGCCTAGACCCTACCTCCTACAATGAGCAGTTCTTC.

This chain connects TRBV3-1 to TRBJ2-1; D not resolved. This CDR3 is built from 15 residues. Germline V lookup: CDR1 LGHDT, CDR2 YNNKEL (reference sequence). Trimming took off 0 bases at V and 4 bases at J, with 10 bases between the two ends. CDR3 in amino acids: CASSQDAARYNEQFF. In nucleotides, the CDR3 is TGTGCCAGCAGCCAAGACGCGGCAAGGTACAATGAGCAGTTCTTC.

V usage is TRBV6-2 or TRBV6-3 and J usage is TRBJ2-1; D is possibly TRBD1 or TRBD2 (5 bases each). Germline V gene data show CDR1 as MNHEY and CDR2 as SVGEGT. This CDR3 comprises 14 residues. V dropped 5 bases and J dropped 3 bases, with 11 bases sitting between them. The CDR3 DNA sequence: TGTGCCAGCAGTCGAGAGGGGAACTACAATGAGCAGTTCTTC. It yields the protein CASSREGNYNEQFF.

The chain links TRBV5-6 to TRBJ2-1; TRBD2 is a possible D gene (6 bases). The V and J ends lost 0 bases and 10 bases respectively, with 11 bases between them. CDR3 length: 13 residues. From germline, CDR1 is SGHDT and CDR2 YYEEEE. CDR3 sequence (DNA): TGTGCCAGCAGCTTGGCTGTGCGGGGAGAGCAGTTCTTC. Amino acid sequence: CASSLAVRGEQFF.

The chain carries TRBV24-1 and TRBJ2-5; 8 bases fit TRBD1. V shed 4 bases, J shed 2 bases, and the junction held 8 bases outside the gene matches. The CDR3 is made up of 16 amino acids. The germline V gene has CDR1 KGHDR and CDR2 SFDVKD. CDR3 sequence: CATSDFGQGGQETQYF. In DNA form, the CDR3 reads TGTGCCACCAGTGACTTCGGACAGGGTGGACAAGAGACCCAGTACTTC.

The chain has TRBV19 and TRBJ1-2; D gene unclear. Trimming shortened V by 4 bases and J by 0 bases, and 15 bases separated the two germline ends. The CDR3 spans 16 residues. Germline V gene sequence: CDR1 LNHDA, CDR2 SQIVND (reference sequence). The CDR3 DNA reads TGTGCCAGTAGTACAATTCGCGGGAAAGCTAACTATGGCTACACCTTC. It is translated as CASSTIRGKANYGYTF.

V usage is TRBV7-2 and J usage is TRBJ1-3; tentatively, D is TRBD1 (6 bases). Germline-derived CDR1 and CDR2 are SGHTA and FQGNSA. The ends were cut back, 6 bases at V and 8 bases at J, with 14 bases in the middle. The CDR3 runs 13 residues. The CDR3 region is CASRRGGLDTIYF. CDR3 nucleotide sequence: TGTGCCAGCAGACGCGGGGGGCTTGACACCATATATTTT.

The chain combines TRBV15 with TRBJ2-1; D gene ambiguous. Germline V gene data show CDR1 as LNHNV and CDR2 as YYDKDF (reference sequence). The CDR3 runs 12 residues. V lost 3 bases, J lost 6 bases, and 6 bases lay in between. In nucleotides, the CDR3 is TGTGCCACCAGCAGGCTGATCAATGAGCAGTTCTTC. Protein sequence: CATSRLINEQFF. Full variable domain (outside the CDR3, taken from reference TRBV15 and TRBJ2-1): DAMVIQNPRYQVTQFGKPVTLSCSQTLNHNVMYWYQQKSSQAPKLLFHYYDKDFNNEADTPDNFQSRRPNTSFCFLDIRSPGLGDTAMYLCATSRLINEQFFGPGTRLTVL.

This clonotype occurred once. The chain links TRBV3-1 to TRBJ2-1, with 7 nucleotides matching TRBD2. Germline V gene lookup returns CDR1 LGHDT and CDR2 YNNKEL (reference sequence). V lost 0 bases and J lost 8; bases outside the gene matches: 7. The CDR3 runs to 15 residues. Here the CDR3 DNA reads TGTGCCAGCAGCCAAGATCCCAGCGGGATGGATGAGCAGTTCTTC. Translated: CASSQDPSGMDEQFF.

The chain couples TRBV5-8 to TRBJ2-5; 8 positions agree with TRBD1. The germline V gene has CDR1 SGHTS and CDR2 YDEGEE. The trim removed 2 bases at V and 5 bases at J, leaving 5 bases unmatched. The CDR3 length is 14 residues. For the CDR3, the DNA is TGTGCCAGCAGCTTCGGACAGGGAATGGAGACCCAGTACTTC. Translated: CASSFGQGMETQYF.

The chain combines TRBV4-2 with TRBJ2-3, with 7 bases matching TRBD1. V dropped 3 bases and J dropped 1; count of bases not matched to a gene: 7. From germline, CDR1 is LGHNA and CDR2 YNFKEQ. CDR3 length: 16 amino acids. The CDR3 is CASSQTPGQRTDTQYF. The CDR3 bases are TGTGCCAGCAGCCAGACACCGGGACAGCGCACAGATACGCAGTATTTT.

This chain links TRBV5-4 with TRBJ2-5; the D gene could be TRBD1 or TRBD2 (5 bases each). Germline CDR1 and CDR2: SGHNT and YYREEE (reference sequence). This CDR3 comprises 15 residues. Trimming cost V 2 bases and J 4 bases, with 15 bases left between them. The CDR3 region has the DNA TGTGCCAGCAGCTTCTCTAAACAGGCGGGAGAGACCCAGTACTTC. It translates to CASSFSKQAGETQYF.

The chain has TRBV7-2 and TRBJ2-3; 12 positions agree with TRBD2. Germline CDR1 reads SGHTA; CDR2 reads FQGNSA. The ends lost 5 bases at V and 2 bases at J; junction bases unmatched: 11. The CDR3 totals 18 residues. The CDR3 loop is CASSLNPTSGGSTDTQYF. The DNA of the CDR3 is TGTGCCAGCAGCCTCAACCCGACTAGCGGGGGCTCCACAGATACGCAGTATTTT. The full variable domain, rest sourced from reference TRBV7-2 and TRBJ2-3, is GAGVSQSPSNKVTEKGKDVELRCDPISGHTALYWYRQSLGQGLEFLIYFQGNSAPDKSGLPSDRFSAERTGGSVSTLTIQRTQQEDSAVYLCASSLNPTSGGSTDTQYFGPGTRLTVL.

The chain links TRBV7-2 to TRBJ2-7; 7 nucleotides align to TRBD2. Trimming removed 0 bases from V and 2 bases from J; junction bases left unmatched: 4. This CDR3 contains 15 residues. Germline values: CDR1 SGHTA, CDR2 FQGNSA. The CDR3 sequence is CASSLAGGVTYEQYF. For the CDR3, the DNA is TGTGCCAGCAGCTTAGCGGGAGGGGTAACCTACGAGCAGTACTTC.

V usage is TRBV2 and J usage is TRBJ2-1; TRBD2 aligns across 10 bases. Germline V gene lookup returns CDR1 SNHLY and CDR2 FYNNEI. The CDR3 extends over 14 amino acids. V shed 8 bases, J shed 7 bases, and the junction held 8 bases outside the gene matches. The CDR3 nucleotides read TGTGCCAGCGGCGGAGCGGGAGGGCGGAATGAGCAGTTCTTC. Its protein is CASGGAGGRNEQFF.